This T cell receptor (beta chain) was retrieved from a study of CD8 T cells in Susac syndrome (dated by TCRdb to between 2017 and 2020). Concerning the study at large: Among the Susac syndrome patients who were sequenced, clinically active disease was present in about 6 and clinical remission was observed in roughly eight. At the time of blood withdrawal, Susac syndrome patients were either therapy-naive, taking corticosteroids (with some also receiving IVIg), or on IVIg alone. Repertoire sequencing was used to test whether CD8+ T cell activation and differentiation in Susac syndrome was antigen driven.

On this clonotype itself: Its antigen is unknown. One base away there is no much larger clone; base qualities are not given.

Taken from cysteine to phenylalanine, the CDR3 has 14 residues. Just the 42-base CDR3 DNA is kept, in frame starting at base 1. The CDR1 and CDR2 encoded by the germline V gene are SGHTA and FQGNSA. The V and J ends are trimmed by 6 bases and 1 base, leaving 11 bases between them. RNA was extracted using the RNeasy kit, and roughly 0.5 to 1 microgram was reverse transcribed with random hexamers. TCR beta CDR3 regions were amplified with the immunoSEQ multiplex PCR assay covering 54 Vbeta and 13 Jbeta segments. Bias from PCR amplification was corrected by using a synthetic template baseline for primer optimization and for computational correction. In the original analysis: Only productive sequences were kept, with reads annotated to V, D and J genes according to IMGT and analyzed in immunoSEQ Analyzer. Clonality was computed as one minus Shannon entropy normalized by log2 of the number of productive unique sequences. For each patient and control, public and private clones were evaluated among the 100 most prevalent clones. Clones were defined as Susac-specific if absent from the healthy and MS cohorts, from 1052 published viral clones and from other ImmuneACCESS disease sequences. Clones were called with MiXCR by TCRdb after fastp trimmed the public reads at Q25, and only in-frame beta chains were retained. Here each entry gathers all rows of one CDR3 protein and keeps the most common genes and DNA. These V and J calls rely on TCRdb rather than the paper's analysis. The sample table shows about 180,000 distinct CDR3 sequences, and under 95% are seen once. Of the sample, 0.095% to 0.13% falls within the top ten clones.

Study-wide conclusions, independent of this receptor: In the CD4+ T cell repertoire of Susac syndrome patients, clonal expansion was not detected. The number of individuals in the TCR sequencing and HLA analysis was acknowledged as relatively small.

Peripheral blood CD8+ and CD4+ T cells from healthy donors, Susac syndrome patients and multiple sclerosis patients were profiled by high-throughput TCR beta sequencing. The Susac syndrome patients fulfilled recently defined diagnostic criteria for either definite or probable disease. Bulk CD8+ and CD4+ T cells were purified by magnetic negative isolation, whereas CD8+ TEMRA cells were enriched by FACS. Blood was drawn into EDTA tubes, processed within 24 hours, and PBMCs were isolated by density gradient centrifugation. PBMCs intended for TCR sequencing were frozen in liquid nitrogen and were later thawed in a 37 degrees C water bath. The sorted or isolated CD4+, CD8+ and CD8+ TEMRA cells reached a purity of at least 90%.

Sequencing was carried out using CD4+ T cells from PBMCs. The source is a human donor with Susac syndrome. The chain employs TRBV7-2 and TRBJ2-3, and perhaps TRBD2 as D gene, on 5 matching bases. The base sequence is TGTGCCAGCAGGAGGGATATACGCACAGATACGCAGTATTTT. Its coded protein is CASRRDIRTDTQYF.